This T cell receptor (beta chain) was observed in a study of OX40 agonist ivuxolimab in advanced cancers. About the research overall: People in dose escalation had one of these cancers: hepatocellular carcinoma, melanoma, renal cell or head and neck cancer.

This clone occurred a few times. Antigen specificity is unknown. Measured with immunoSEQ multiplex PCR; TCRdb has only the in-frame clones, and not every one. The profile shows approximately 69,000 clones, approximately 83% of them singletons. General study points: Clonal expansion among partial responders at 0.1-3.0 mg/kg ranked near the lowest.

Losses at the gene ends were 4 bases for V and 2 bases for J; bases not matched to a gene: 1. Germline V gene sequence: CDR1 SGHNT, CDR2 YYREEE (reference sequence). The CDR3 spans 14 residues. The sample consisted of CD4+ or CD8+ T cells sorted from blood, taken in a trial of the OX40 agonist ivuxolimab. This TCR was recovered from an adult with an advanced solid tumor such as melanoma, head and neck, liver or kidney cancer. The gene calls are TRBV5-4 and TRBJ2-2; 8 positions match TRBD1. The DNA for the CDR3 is TGTGCCAGCAGCGGGACAGGCAACACCGGGGAGCTGTTTTTT. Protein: CASSGTGNTGELFF.